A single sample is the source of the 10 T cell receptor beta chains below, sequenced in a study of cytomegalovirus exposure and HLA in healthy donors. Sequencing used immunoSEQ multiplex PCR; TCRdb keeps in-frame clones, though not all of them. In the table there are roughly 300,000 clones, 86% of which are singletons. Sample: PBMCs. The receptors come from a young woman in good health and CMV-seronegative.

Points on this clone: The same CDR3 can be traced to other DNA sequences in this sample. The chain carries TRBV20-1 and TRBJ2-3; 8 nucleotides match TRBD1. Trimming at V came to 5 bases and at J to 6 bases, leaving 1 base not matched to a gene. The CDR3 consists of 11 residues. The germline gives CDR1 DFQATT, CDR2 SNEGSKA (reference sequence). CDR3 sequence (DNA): TGCAGTGCTCGGACAGGGGATACGCAGTATTTT. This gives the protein CSARTGDTQYF.

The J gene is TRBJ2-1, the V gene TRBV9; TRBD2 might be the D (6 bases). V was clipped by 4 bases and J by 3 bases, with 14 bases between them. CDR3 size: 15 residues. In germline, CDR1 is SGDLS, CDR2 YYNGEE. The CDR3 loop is CASSKSSVLYNEQFF. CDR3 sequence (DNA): TGTGCCAGCAGCAAATCTAGCGTCCTCTACAATGAGCAGTTCTTC.

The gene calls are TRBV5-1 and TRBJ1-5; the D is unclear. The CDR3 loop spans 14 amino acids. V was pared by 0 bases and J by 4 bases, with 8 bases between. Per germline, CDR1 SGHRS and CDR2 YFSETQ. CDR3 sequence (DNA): TGCGCCAGCAGCTTGGACAGAGATAATCAGCCCCAGCATTTT. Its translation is CASSLDRDNQPQHF.

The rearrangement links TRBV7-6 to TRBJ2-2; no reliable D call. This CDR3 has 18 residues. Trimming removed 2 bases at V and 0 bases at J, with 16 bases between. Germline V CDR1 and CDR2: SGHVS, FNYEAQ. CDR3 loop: CASSLPDRIFANTGELFF. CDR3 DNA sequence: TGTGCCAGCAGCTTACCAGATCGAATATTCGCGAACACCGGGGAGCTGTTTTTT.

The CDR3 here is CASWGQGVFNEQFF. In nucleotides, the CDR3 is TGTGCCAGCTGGGGTCAGGGGGTATTCAATGAGCAGTTCTTC. The chain recombines TRBV27 with TRBJ2-1; 7 positions agree with TRBD1. Germline V lookup: CDR1 MNHEY, CDR2 SMNVEV (reference sequence). CDR3 length: 14 residues. Unmatched junction bases numbered 10, after V lost 8 bases and J lost 6 bases.

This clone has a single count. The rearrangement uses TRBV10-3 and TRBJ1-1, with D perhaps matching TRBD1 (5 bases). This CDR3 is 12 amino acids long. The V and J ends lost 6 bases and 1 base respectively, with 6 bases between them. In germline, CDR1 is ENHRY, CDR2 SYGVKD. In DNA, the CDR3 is TGTGCCATCAGCGGACAGAACACTGAAGCTTTCTTT. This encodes CAISGQNTEAFF.

CDR3 sequence reads: CASARGFRDEQYF. In DNA, the CDR3 is TGTGCCAGCGCGCGAGGATTTCGGGACGAGCAGTACTTC. The chain employs TRBV5-5 and TRBJ2-7; D not resolved. V was trimmed by 7 bases and J by 5 bases, leaving 16 bases between them. The CDR3 covers 13 residues. Germline V gives CDR1 SGHKS, CDR2 YYEKEE (reference sequence).

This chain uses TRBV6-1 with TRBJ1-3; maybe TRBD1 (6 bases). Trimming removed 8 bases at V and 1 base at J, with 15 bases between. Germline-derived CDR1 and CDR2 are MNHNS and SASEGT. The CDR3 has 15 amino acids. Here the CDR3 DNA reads TGTGCCAGCTGGGGACACCTCATATCTGGAAACACCATATATTTT. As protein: CASWGHLISGNTIYF.

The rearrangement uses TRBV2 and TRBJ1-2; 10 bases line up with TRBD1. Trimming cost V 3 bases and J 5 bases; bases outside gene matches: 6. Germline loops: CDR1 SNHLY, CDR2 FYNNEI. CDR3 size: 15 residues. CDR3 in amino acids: CASSERQGALYGYTF. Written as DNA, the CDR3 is TGTGCCAGCAGTGAGCGACAGGGGGCTCTGTATGGCTACACCTTC.

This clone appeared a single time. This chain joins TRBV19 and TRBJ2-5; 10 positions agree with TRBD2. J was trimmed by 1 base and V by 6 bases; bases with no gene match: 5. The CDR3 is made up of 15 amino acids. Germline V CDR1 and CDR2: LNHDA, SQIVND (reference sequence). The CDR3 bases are TGTGCCAGTAGCCCGGGACTAGCGCCCCAAGAGACCCAGTACTTC. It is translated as CASSPGLAPQETQYF.